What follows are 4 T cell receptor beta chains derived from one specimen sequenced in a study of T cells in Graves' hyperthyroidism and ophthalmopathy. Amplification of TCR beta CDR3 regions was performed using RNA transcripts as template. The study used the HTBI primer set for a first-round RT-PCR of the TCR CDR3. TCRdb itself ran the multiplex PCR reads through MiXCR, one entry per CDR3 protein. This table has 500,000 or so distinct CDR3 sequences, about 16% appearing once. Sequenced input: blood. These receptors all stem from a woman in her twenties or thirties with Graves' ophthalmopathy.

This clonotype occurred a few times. The CDR3 sequence is CASSPGTSGANVLTF. For the CDR3, the DNA is TGTGCCAGCAGTCCCGGGACCTCTGGGGCCAACGTCCTGACTTTC. The rearrangement links TRBV6-4 to TRBJ2-6; D is perhaps TRBD1 or TRBD2 (5 bases each). Germline V CDR1 and CDR2: MRHNA, SNTAGT. This CDR3 contains 15 residues. The ends were cut back, 5 bases at V and 0 bases at J, with 8 bases in the middle.

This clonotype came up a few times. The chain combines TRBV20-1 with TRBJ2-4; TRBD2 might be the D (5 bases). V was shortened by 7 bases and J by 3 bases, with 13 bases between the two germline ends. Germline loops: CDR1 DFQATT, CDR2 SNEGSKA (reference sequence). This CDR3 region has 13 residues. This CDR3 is CSVLTAGKNIQYF. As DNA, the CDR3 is TGCAGTGTTCTGACCGCGGGCAAAAACATTCAGTACTTC.

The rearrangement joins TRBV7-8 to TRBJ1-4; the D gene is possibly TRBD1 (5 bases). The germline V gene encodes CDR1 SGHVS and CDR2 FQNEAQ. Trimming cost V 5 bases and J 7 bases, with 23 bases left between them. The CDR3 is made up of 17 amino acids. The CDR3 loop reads CASSPTYSLQAREKLFF. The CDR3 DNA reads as TGTGCCAGCAGCCCCACATACTCATTACAGGCCCGTGAAAAACTGTTTTTT.

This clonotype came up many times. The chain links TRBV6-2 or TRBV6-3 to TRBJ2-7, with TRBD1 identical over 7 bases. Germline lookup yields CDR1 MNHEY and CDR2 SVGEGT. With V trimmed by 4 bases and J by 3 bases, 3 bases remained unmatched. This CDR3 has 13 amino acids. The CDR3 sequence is CASSSDRVYEQYF. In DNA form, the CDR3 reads TGTGCCAGCAGTTCTGACAGGGTCTACGAGCAGTACTTC.